These 20 T cell receptor beta chains were all obtained from the same sample, sequenced in a study of cytomegalovirus exposure and HLA in healthy donors. The PCR was carried out with 60 Vbeta primers and 13 Jbeta primers. Only in-frame clones appear in the TCRdb table, and some are missing; sequencing was by immunoSEQ multiplex PCR. The data contain over 100,000 clones, about 61% of them singletons. The sample was PBMCs. The receptor source for this set is a woman in her 30s in good health and CMV-seronegative.

This clone has just one count. The chain employs TRBV9 and TRBJ1-4; D not certain. The CDR3 is made up of 12 amino acids. The V end lost 4 bases, the J end lost 8 bases, and 9 bases lay between the germline ends. Germline V gene data show CDR1 as SGDLS and CDR2 as YYNGEE. The CDR3 sequence: CASSREAEKLFF. In nucleotides, the CDR3 is TGTGCCAGCAGCCGGGAGGCCGAAAAACTGTTTTTT.

The CDR3 DNA reads TGTGCCACCAGCAGAGCCGGGGGAAGTAACTATGGCTACACCTTC. It specifies CATSRAGGSNYGYTF. The chain links TRBV15 to TRBJ1-2; possibly TRBD1 for D (5 bases). The CDR3 contains 15 residues. V dropped 1 base and J dropped 1 base, with 10 bases sitting between them. Germline loops: CDR1 LNHNV, CDR2 YYDKDF (reference sequence).

This chain joins TRBV10-3 and TRBJ2-7, with a weak D call TRBD2 (6 bases). V lost 5 bases to trimming and J lost 0 bases, with 29 bases between them. There are 20 residues in the CDR3. Germline V gene data show CDR1 as ENHRY and CDR2 as SYGVKD. The chain's CDR3 is CAISKLRRTTVRFPSYEQYF. The CDR3 bases are TGTGCCATCAGTAAGCTCCGGAGGACTACTGTCCGATTTCCCTCCTACGAGCAGTACTTC.

The genes are TRBV7-8 and TRBJ2-7; 7 bases map to TRBD2. V gave up 3 bases and J gave up 6 bases; unmatched junction bases: 5. The CDR3 is 13 residues long. Germline V gene data show CDR1 as SGHVS and CDR2 as FQNEAQ. The CDR3 DNA is TGTGCCAGCAGCTTTCAGCGGGGCAGCGAGCAGTACTTC. Translation: CASSFQRGSEQYF.

This clone was seen once. In DNA form, the CDR3 reads TGTGCCAGTGGCCTCGGACAGGGAGCCACCGGGGAGCTGTTTTTT. Amino acid sequence: CASGLGQGATGELFF. The chain carries TRBV19 and TRBJ2-2; 8 nucleotides line up with TRBD1. The germline CDR1 and CDR2 sequences are LNHDA and SQIVND (reference sequence). The junction had 9 bases not matched to a gene; V was cut back by 8 bases and J by 4 bases. The CDR3 spans 15 residues.

V gene TRBV5-1 combines with J gene TRBJ2-1; possibly TRBD2 for D (6 bases). The CDR3 runs 16 residues. CDR1 SGHRS and CDR2 YFSETQ come from the germline V gene. Trimming removed 2 bases from V and 5 bases from J, with 17 bases in between. The CDR3 DNA follows: TGCGCCAGCAGCTTTGGCCGCCGGGGACTCCACAATGAGCAGTTCTTC. Encoded protein: CASSFGRRGLHNEQFF.

The V and J genes are TRBV7-8 and TRBJ2-7; 7 positions agree with TRBD2. The junction had 12 bases not matched to a gene; V was cut back by 6 bases and J by 7 bases. Per the germline V gene, CDR1 is SGHVS and CDR2 is FQNEAQ. This CDR3 comprises 14 residues. This chain's CDR3 is CASSLSGGPTEQYF. DNA for the CDR3: TGTGCCAGCAGTCTCTCGGGAGGTCCGACGGAGCAGTACTTC. The entire variable domain, with the rest obtained from reference TRBV7-8 and TRBJ2-7, is as follows: GAGVSQSPRYKVAKRGQDVALRCDPISGHVSLFWYQQALGQGPEFLTYFQNEAQLDKSGLPSDRFFAERPEGSVSTLKIQRTQQEDSAVYLCASSLSGGPTEQYFGPGTRLTVT.

J is TRBJ2-6 and V is TRBV5-1; TRBD1 might be the D (6 bases). Trimming stripped 6 bases from V and 4 bases from J, with 11 bases between. The CDR3 totals 14 residues. From germline, CDR1 is SGHRS and CDR2 YFSETQ. The CDR3 region is CASTPGTGANVLTF. CDR3 DNA sequence: TGCGCCAGCACCCCCGGGACAGGGGCCAACGTCCTGACTTTC.

This chain uses TRBV4-3 with TRBJ2-1, with 9 bases lining up with TRBD2. CDR1 LGHNA and CDR2 YSLEER come from the germline V gene. This CDR3 spans 14 amino acids. The trim removed 4 bases at V and 8 bases at J, leaving 6 bases unmatched. The CDR3 region has the DNA TGCGCCAGCAGCCGTGGTAGCGGGAGTTATGAGCAGTTCTTC. Its protein is CASSRGSGSYEQFF.

The chain's CDR3 is CASSPNLLVAESSYEQYF. As DNA, the CDR3 is TGCGCCAGCAGCCCCAATCTGCTCGTAGCGGAGAGCTCCTACGAGCAGTACTTC. The chain recombines TRBV4-1 with TRBJ2-7, with D perhaps matching TRBD2 (6 bases). Trimming left V 4 bases short and J 0 bases short, with 22 bases between. The germline V gene encodes CDR1 MGHRA and CDR2 YSYEKL. This CDR3 comprises 18 residues.

The rearrangement uses TRBV30 and TRBJ1-2, with 7 bases matching TRBD1. Trimming cost V 3 bases and J 2 bases; bases outside gene matches: 6. Germline V CDR1 and CDR2: GTSNPN, SVGIG (reference sequence). The CDR3 has 14 residues. The CDR3 region is CAWRWQGVNYGYTF. The CDR3 DNA sequence: TGTGCCTGGAGGTGGCAGGGGGTGAACTATGGCTACACCTTC.

V gene TRBV6-5 combines with J gene TRBJ2-7, with D unclear. V was cut by 7 bases and J by 0 bases, with 13 bases left in between. Germline CDR1 is MNHEY and CDR2 is SVGAGI. This CDR3 region has 14 residues. The CDR3 region is CASKYWRSSYEQYF. DNA of the CDR3: TGTGCCAGCAAGTATTGGCGGAGCTCCTACGAGCAGTACTTC.

The chain has TRBV28 and TRBJ2-5, with 10 bases aligning to TRBD2. The ends lost 7 bases at V and 4 bases at J; junction bases unmatched: 3. The germline V gene has CDR1 MDHEN and CDR2 SYDVKM. This CDR3 is built from 13 residues. This CDR3 is CASTLAGGETQYF. The CDR3 DNA reads as TGTGCCAGCACGTTAGCGGGAGGAGAGACCCAGTACTTC.

This clone was found a few times. V is TRBV7-6 and J is TRBJ2-7; 10 bases match TRBD2. Losses at the gene ends were 5 bases for V and 3 bases for J; bases not matched to a gene: 10. This CDR3 region has 16 residues. Germline loops: CDR1 SGHVS, CDR2 FNYEAQ. The CDR3 spells CASSPTPSGSFYEQYF. The CDR3 DNA is TGTGCCAGCAGCCCCACGCCTAGCGGGAGTTTCTACGAGCAGTACTTC.

The sample holds a few counts of this clone. One junction end disagrees with the germline gene, perhaps due to a read error. The chain uses TRBV5-6 and TRBJ1-1; 7 bases are a match to TRBD1. The CDR3 consists of 15 residues. CDR1 SGHDT and CDR2 YYEEEE come from the germline V gene. The CDR3 DNA follows: TGTGCTAGCAGCTTTGACAGGGTCATGAACACTGAAGCTTTCTTT. Translating gives CASSFDRVMNTEAFF.

The rearrangement links TRBV10-3 to TRBJ2-7; D is uncertain. The CDR3 sequence is 15 residues long. V dropped 0 bases and J dropped 0 bases, with 9 bases sitting between them. Germline CDR1 and CDR2: ENHRY and SYGVKD. The CDR3 loop reads CAISESERSSYEQYF. The CDR3 nucleotides read TGTGCCATCAGTGAGTCGGAGAGGAGCTCCTACGAGCAGTACTTC.

This clone was found a few times. The chain carries TRBV27 and TRBJ2-1; no reliable D call. The germline V gene has CDR1 MNHEY and CDR2 SMNVEV (reference sequence). This CDR3 region has 15 residues. V lost 6 bases to trimming and J lost 0 bases, with 12 bases between them. For the CDR3, the DNA is TGTGCCAGCAGAAGCCCCCGGAGCTCCTACAATGAGCAGTTCTTC. Amino acids: CASRSPRSSYNEQFF.

This clone was seen more than once but under ten times. In DNA form, the CDR3 reads TGTGCCAGCAGCTTAGCTGGACTAGCGGGAGTAGTTGAGCAGTTCTTC. It translates to CASSLAGLAGVVEQFF. The V call is TRBV7-8, the J call TRBJ2-1, with TRBD2 identical over 13 bases. Germline lookup yields CDR1 SGHVS and CDR2 FQNEAQ. V was pared by 0 bases and J by 9 bases, with 5 bases of the junction left unmatched. The CDR3 runs 16 residues.

This chain joins TRBV7-2 and TRBJ2-1; 14 nucleotides line up with TRBD2. V lost 5 bases to trimming and J lost 1 base; unmatched junction nucleotides: 10. Germline V gene sequence: CDR1 SGHTA, CDR2 FQGNSA. The CDR3 has 19 residues. The CDR3 DNA reads as TGTGCCAGCAGCCTCCCGGGACTAGCGGGAGTAAGGTCCTACAATGAGCAGTTCTTC. It specifies CASSLPGLAGVRSYNEQFF.

The CDR3 spells CTSSPPEDRGEQYF. CDR3 DNA: TGCACCAGCAGCCCCCCTGAGGACAGGGGTGAGCAGTACTTC. The chain links TRBV1 to TRBJ2-7; TRBD1 reflects the table's D call only, with no check against the DNA. TRBV1 is a listed pseudogene. There are 14 residues in the CDR3.